The 19 T cell receptor beta chains below come from one sample, sequenced in a study of CD8 T cells in ankylosing spondylitis. No cognate antigen is known for these TCRs. TCRdb itself ran the 5' RACE reads through MiXCR, one entry per CDR3 protein. Among 350,000 or so distinct CDR3 sequences listed, around 8% were seen once. Study-level results: A motif of roughly 8 highly homologous TCR beta variants was seen as apparently characteristic of ankylosing spondylitis blood.

Input material: blood, either unsorted or a sorted T cell fraction (not recorded which). The origin of the receptors is a male donor with ankylosing spondylitis.

The rearrangement links TRBV7-9 to TRBJ2-1; 9 bases are shared with TRBD2. J was trimmed by 5 bases and V by 5 bases; bases with no gene match: 4. The CDR3 runs 14 residues. Per the germline V gene, CDR1 is SEHNR and CDR2 is FQNEAQ (reference sequence). The CDR3 loop reads CASSPVAGDNEQFF. In DNA, the CDR3 is TGTGCCAGCAGCCCGGTAGCGGGAGACAATGAGCAGTTCTTC.

The rearrangement links TRBV25-1 to TRBJ2-1, with D possibly matching TRBD2 (7 bases). The germline V and J ends were trimmed by 2 bases and 6 bases, with 11 bases remaining between them. This CDR3 has 14 residues. Germline loops: CDR1 MGHDK, CDR2 SYGVNS. CDR3 amino acids: CASSEPRGANEQFF. The CDR3 nucleotides read TGTGCCAGCAGTGAACCCCGGGGGGCCAATGAGCAGTTCTTC.

In its sample, this clonotype was seen many times. V and J are TRBV27 and TRBJ2-1, with 14 nucleotides matching TRBD2. CDR1 is MNHEY and CDR2 is SMNVEV in the germline V gene (reference sequence). This CDR3 is built from 16 residues. J was trimmed by 8 bases and V by 7 bases; bases with no gene match: 10. The CDR3 reads CASNNRLAGGGDEQFF. The DNA of the CDR3 is TGTGCCAGCAACAACCGACTAGCGGGGGGGGGCGATGAGCAGTTCTTC.

This clonotype was seen at least ten times. The chain has TRBV6-5 and TRBJ2-7; 9 positions match TRBD2. The V gene end was trimmed by 0 bases and the J gene end by 3 bases; junction bases not matched to a gene: 9. Germline loops: CDR1 MNHEY, CDR2 SVGAGI. The CDR3 covers 17 residues. The CDR3 DNA follows: TGTGCCAGCAGTTACTCCCCCCCTAGCGGGATTTACTACGAGCAGTACTTC. Protein: CASSYSPPSGIYYEQYF.

In this sample, this clonotype turned up a few times. The V gene is TRBV18, the J gene TRBJ2-1; D is undetermined. CDR1 KGHSH and CDR2 LQKENI come from the germline V gene. This CDR3 spans 13 amino acids. The ends were cut back, 3 bases at V and 10 bases at J, with 13 bases in the middle. The DNA for the CDR3 is TGTGCCAGCTCACCGAACTACCACCGGGAGCAGTTCTTC. Translation: CASSPNYHREQFF.

This chain uses TRBV28 with TRBJ1-6; D unclear. Trimming stripped 8 bases from V and 7 bases from J, with 9 bases between. The length of the CDR3 is 12 residues. Per the germline V gene, CDR1 is MDHEN and CDR2 is SYDVKM. CDR3 loop: CASRGGNSPLHF. The CDR3 DNA is TGTGCCAGCCGGGGAGGGAATTCACCCCTCCACTTT.

The rearrangement links TRBV20-1 to TRBJ1-2, with TRBD1 as a possible D gene (5 bases). CDR3 length equals 13 residues. Germline assignment: CDR1 DFQATT and CDR2 SNEGSKA (reference sequence). The V end lost 3 bases, the J end lost 4 bases, and 12 bases lay between the germline ends. The CDR3 reads CSASQGEGYGYTF. The CDR3 nucleotides read TGCAGTGCTAGTCAGGGAGAGGGCTATGGCTACACCTTC.

This clonotype was picked up a small number of times. The gene calls are TRBV7-2 and TRBJ2-3; 11 bases line up with TRBD1. This CDR3 spans 15 amino acids. The germline CDR1 and CDR2 sequences are SGHTA and FQGNSA. V lost 6 bases to trimming and J lost 4 bases; unmatched junction nucleotides: 6. The CDR3 bases are TGTGCCAGCAGGGCGCCGGGACAGGGGGCAGATACGCAGTATTTT. Translating gives CASRAPGQGADTQYF.

This clonotype was seen only a few times. This sequence joins TRBV20-1 and TRBJ2-3; D perhaps matches TRBD2 (6 bases). Trimming took 3 bases from V and 0 from J, leaving 10 bases between them. From germline, CDR1 is DFQATT and CDR2 SNEGSKA (reference sequence). The CDR3 loop spans 14 amino acids. In DNA, the CDR3 is TGCAGTGCTAGGCGGGACTCTAGCACAGATACGCAGTATTTT. Translating it yields CSARRDSSTDTQYF.

This clonotype was found many times. This chain uses TRBV10-3 with TRBJ1-6, with D possibly matching TRBD1 (5 bases). Germline CDR1 ENHRY, CDR2 SYGVKD. CDR3 length: 14 amino acids. V lost 3 bases and J lost 5, with 8 bases in between. The CDR3 nucleotides are TGTGCCATCAGTGAACGGGACGATAATTCACCCCTCCACTTT. The encoded protein is CAISERDDNSPLHF.

This clonotype was detected a few times. The genes are TRBV6-5 and TRBJ1-4; D is possibly TRBD1 (5 bases). The CDR3 runs to 15 residues. Germline CDR1 reads MNHEY; CDR2 reads SVGAGI. Deletions cut 0 bases from V and 7 bases from J, with 12 bases between. CDR3 in DNA: TGTGCCAGCAGTTACTCGTCAGGGAATGGTGAAAAACTGTTTTTT. This sequence encodes CASSYSSGNGEKLFF.

With regard to this clonotype: A much more abundant neighbour one base away suggests this may be a read error. The conserved phenylalanine or tryptophan is not found at the CDR3 terminus, so this likely reflects a read error. The rearrangement joins TRBV29-1 to TRBJ1-1; tentative D call: TRBD1 (5 bases). Trimming shortened V by 3 bases and J by 9 bases, and 8 bases separated the two germline ends. Germline CDR1 is SQVTM and CDR2 is ANQGSEA. This CDR3 is 10 amino acids long. The CDR3, as DNA: TGCAGCGTTGACGACAGAAAAGCTTTCCTT. Its translation is CSVDDRKAFL.

This clonotype appeared a few times. CDR3 amino acids: CASSPLAESYEQYF. The CDR3 DNA reads TGTGCCAGCTCACCACTGGCAGAATCCTACGAGCAGTACTTC. This chain joins TRBV18 and TRBJ2-7; D gene uncertain. The CDR3 has 14 residues. Trimming took off 1 base at V and 1 base at J, with 8 bases between the two ends. From germline, CDR1 is KGHSH and CDR2 LQKENI.

The chain couples TRBV9 to TRBJ2-2; 8 bases are shared with TRBD2. Trimming took 4 bases from V and 3 from J; bases not matched to a gene: 5. The germline V gene has CDR1 SGDLS and CDR2 YYNGEE. The CDR3 covers 15 residues. CDR3 protein: CASSSRTSHTGELFF. CDR3 coding DNA: TGTGCCAGCAGCTCCAGGACTAGCCACACCGGGGAGCTGTTTTTT. Combining the CDR3 with reference TRBV9 and TRBJ2-2 gives the whole variable domain DSGVTQTPKHLITATGQRVTLRCSPRSGDLSVYWYQQSLDQGLQFLIQYYNGEERAKGNILERFSAQQFPDLHSELNLSSLELGDSALYFCASSSRTSHTGELFFGEGSRLTVL.

CDR3 sequence: CASSQDYGSPGSGANVLTF. CDR3 coding DNA: TGTGCCAGCAGCCAAGATTATGGTTCCCCCGGCTCTGGGGCCAACGTCCTGACTTTC. V is TRBV3-1 and J is TRBJ2-6; the D is unclear. Germline V gene lookup returns CDR1 LGHDT and CDR2 YNNKEL (reference sequence). V was cut by 0 bases and J by 0 bases, with 15 bases left in between. The CDR3 length is 19 residues.

This clonotype was seen a handful of times. This chain uses TRBV19 with TRBJ2-7, with 9 bases identical to TRBD2. This CDR3 spans 15 amino acids. Per germline, CDR1 LNHDA and CDR2 SQIVND (reference sequence). V lost 4 bases and J lost 7; bases outside the gene matches: 11. CDR3 sequence reads: CASSNPLAGPLEQYF. The CDR3 DNA sequence: TGTGCCAGTAGTAACCCCCTAGCGGGGCCCCTTGAGCAGTACTTC.

This clonotype showed up just a few times. The J gene is TRBJ2-7, the V gene TRBV5-1; no reliable D call. CDR1 and CDR2 from the germline V gene are SGHRS and YFSETQ. The V end lost 0 bases, the J end lost 5 bases, and 9 bases lay between the germline ends. This CDR3 region has 13 residues. The CDR3 loop reads CASSLGLQDEQYF. CDR3 bases: TGCGCCAGCAGCTTGGGACTTCAGGACGAGCAGTACTTC.

The chain has TRBV12-3 or TRBV12-4 and TRBJ2-3; 7 nucleotides align to TRBD2. The CDR3 is 15 amino acids. Trimming at V came to 6 bases and at J to 3 bases, leaving 9 bases not matched to a gene. CDR3 sequence (DNA): TGTGCCAGCAGGGCGACTAGCCGAGCTACAGATACGCAGTATTTT. Protein: CASRATSRATDTQYF.

This clonotype has a handful of counts. The chain has TRBV5-1 and TRBJ2-7; either TRBD1 or TRBD2 may supply D (5 bases each). The CDR3 extends over 14 amino acids. Germline V gives CDR1 SGHRS, CDR2 YFSETQ. Trimming shortened V by 0 bases and J by 3 bases, and 10 bases separated the two germline ends. The CDR3 nucleotides read TGCGCCAGCAGCTTGGTTGGGGGAGACTACGAGCAGTACTTC. Its protein product is CASSLVGGDYEQYF.